The 32 T cell receptor beta chains in this list originate from one sample, sequenced in a study of T cell changes during pregnancy in multiple sclerosis. The data were produced by immunoSEQ multiplex PCR, yet TCRdb's version contains in-frame clones alone and is incomplete. Here the sample spans about 24,000 clones, around 90% being singletons. The sequences come from CD4+ T cells from peripheral blood mononuclear cells, collected in the second trimester of pregnancy. Receptor source: a female donor in good health, enrolled as a control in a pregnancy study.

The chain combines TRBV7-9 with TRBJ2-7, with TRBD2 matching over 8 bases. The junction had 4 bases not matched to a gene; V was cut back by 1 base and J by 2 bases. Germline V gene sequence: CDR1 SEHNR, CDR2 FQNEAQ (reference sequence). This CDR3 has 15 residues. The CDR3 is CASSLGQRGPYEQYF. In nucleotides, the CDR3 is TGTGCCAGCAGCTTAGGCCAGCGGGGGCCCTACGAGCAGTACTTC.

Comments on this clone: The sample carries other DNA sequences with the same CDR3. This chain connects TRBV11-3 to TRBJ1-3; TRBD1 matches 10 bases. The V gene's germline CDR1 is SGHNT and CDR2 YENEEA. The junction had 3 bases not matched to a gene; V was cut back by 5 bases and J by 2 bases. The CDR3 extends over 15 amino acids. As DNA, the CDR3 is TGTGCCAGCAGCCCGGGACAGGGGCCTGGAAACACCATATATTTT. Translation gives CASSPGQGPGNTIYF.

The chain links TRBV7-3 to TRBJ1-2, with D perhaps TRBD1 (6 bases). There are 14 residues in the CDR3. Germline V gives CDR1 SGHTA, CDR2 FQGTGA. Trimming stripped 5 bases from V and 2 bases from J, with 12 bases between. CDR3 in DNA: TGTGCCAGCAGCCCCCATACAGGGAACTATGGCTACACCTTC. This gives the protein CASSPHTGNYGYTF.

The chain uses TRBV7-9 and TRBJ2-6; 8 positions match TRBD2. Germline-derived CDR1 and CDR2 are SEHNR and FQNEAQ (reference sequence). The V and J ends lost 1 base and 2 bases, in that order; junction bases with no gene match: 7. This CDR3 has 18 amino acids. CDR3 protein: CASSLGPGGRTGANVLTF. DNA of the CDR3: TGTGCCAGCAGCTTAGGGCCGGGGGGGAGGACTGGGGCCAACGTCCTGACTTTC.

J is TRBJ2-1 and V is TRBV6-1, with TRBD2 matching over 8 bases. Germline trimming cut 1 base from V and 5 bases from J; bases unmatched to any gene: 7. The germline gives CDR1 MNHNS, CDR2 SASEGT. The CDR3 has 16 residues. The CDR3, as DNA: TGTGCCAGCAGTGAAGGGGTAGGACTAGCCCACAATGAGCAGTTCTTC. Translated, it gives CASSEGVGLAHNEQFF.

The V and J genes are TRBV30 and TRBJ2-1; 16 nucleotides align to TRBD2. The CDR3 sequence is 17 residues long. V gave up 5 bases and J gave up 7 bases; unmatched junction bases: 11. The germline gives CDR1 GTSNPN, CDR2 SVGIG (reference sequence). This CDR3 reads CAWGDTGTSGRVNEQFF. The CDR3 nucleotides are TGTGCCTGGGGAGATACCGGGACTAGCGGGAGGGTAAATGAGCAGTTCTTC.

V gene TRBV9 combines with J gene TRBJ2-5; TRBD2 matches 8 bases. This CDR3 is built from 16 residues. Trimming at V came to 2 bases and at J to 5 bases, leaving 11 bases not matched to a gene. Germline loops: CDR1 SGDLS, CDR2 YYNGEE. As DNA, the CDR3 is TGTGCCAGCAGCGTTACTAGCGGCCAAACAGGGGAGACCCAGTACTTC. Its translation is CASSVTSGQTGETQYF.

V and J are TRBV6-1 and TRBJ2-2; D possibly corresponds to TRBD2 (5 bases). This CDR3 is built from 16 residues. V lost 2 bases and J 1 base, leaving 11 bases between the germline ends. Germline V CDR1 and CDR2: MNHNS, SASEGT. The DNA for the CDR3 is TGTGCCAGCAGTGAAAGGACCAGCGGGAACACCGGGGAGCTGTTTTTT. Translated, it gives CASSERTSGNTGELFF.

This chain uses TRBV18 with TRBJ2-1; possibly TRBD1 for D (6 bases). This CDR3 spans 15 amino acids. Germline CDR1 is KGHSH and CDR2 is LQKENI. V shed 4 bases and J shed 1 base, with 11 bases lying between them. The CDR3 spells CASSRGTQSYNEQFF. The CDR3 nucleotides read TGTGCCAGCTCACGAGGGACACAATCCTACAATGAGCAGTTCTTC.

CDR3 amino acids: CATRQTHNSGNTIYF. Written as DNA, the CDR3 is TGTGCCACTCGACAGACCCACAACTCTGGAAACACCATATATTTT. The rearrangement joins TRBV19 to TRBJ1-3; TRBD1 is a possible D gene (5 bases). The CDR3 has 15 residues. V gave up 10 bases and J gave up 0 bases, with 16 bases separating them. CDR1 LNHDA and CDR2 SQIVND come from the germline V gene (reference sequence).

The V call is TRBV11-2, the J call TRBJ1-4, with D possibly matching TRBD1 (5 bases). Germline CDR1 SGHAT, CDR2 FQNNGV. Trimming pared 4 bases from V and 4 bases from J, leaving 16 bases between. The CDR3 totals 16 residues. CDR3 amino acids: CASSSQGGGGNEKLFF. CDR3 bases: TGTGCCAGCAGCTCCCAGGGCGGGGGGGGTAATGAAAAACTGTTTTTT.

The V gene is TRBV5-1, the J gene TRBJ2-3; a possible D gene is TRBD2 (5 bases). The CDR3 has 16 residues. Germline values: CDR1 SGHRS, CDR2 YFSETQ. V was cut by 4 bases and J by 1 base, with 16 bases left in between. The CDR3 region is CASSAEGSSGTDTQYF. CDR3 nucleotide sequence: TGCGCCAGCAGCGCCGAAGGGAGTAGCGGCACAGATACGCAGTATTTT.

The J gene is TRBJ2-4, the V gene TRBV28; the D gene is possibly TRBD2 (5 bases). Germline assignment: CDR1 MDHEN and CDR2 SYDVKM. The V end was cut by 6 bases, the J end by 7 bases, with 10 bases between. The CDR3 is 12 amino acids. Here the CDR3 DNA reads TGTGCCAGCAGCTATAAGCGGAACATTCAGTACTTC. The encoded protein is CASSYKRNIQYF.

CDR3 loop: CASSSGTLGRYEQYF. The CDR3 coding sequence is TGTGCCAGCAGCTCCGGGACTCTGGGGCGCTACGAGCAGTACTTC. The rearrangement uses TRBV9 and TRBJ2-5; possible D gene TRBD2, 6 bases. The J call may be faulty, since TRBJ2-7 better matches the DNA end. The CDR3 length is 15 residues. Looked up from germline, CDR1 is SGDLS and CDR2 is YYNGEE.

This chain uses TRBV7-2 with TRBJ1-4; possible D gene TRBD1, 5 bases. Trimming removed 5 bases from V and 13 bases from J, with 17 bases in between. Germline CDR1 and CDR2: SGHTA and FQGNSA. The CDR3 consists of 13 residues. The CDR3: CASSPGPMGGLFF. Here the CDR3 DNA reads TGTGCCAGCAGCCCAGGGCCCATGGGGGGACTGTTTTTT.

The V and J genes are TRBV5-1 and TRBJ1-2, with TRBD1 identical over 8 bases. The CDR3 loop spans 14 amino acids. Germline-derived CDR1 and CDR2 are SGHRS and YFSETQ. V was clipped by 0 bases and J by 8 bases; unmatched bases: 6. CDR3 DNA: TGCGCCAGCAGCTTGGTACAGGGGGGTTACGGCTACACCTTC. Its protein product is CASSLVQGGYGYTF.

The rearrangement links TRBV5-4 to TRBJ1-6; 7 nucleotides line up with TRBD1. J gave up 0 bases and V 4 bases, and 4 bases lay outside the gene matches. The CDR3 length is 16 residues. Germline CDR1 reads SGHNT; CDR2 reads YYREEE (reference sequence). CDR3 sequence (DNA): TGTGCCAGCAGCATCGCAGGGGGCTCCTATAATTCACCCCTCCACTTT. Residues: CASSIAGGSYNSPLHF.

The chain joins TRBV7-9 to TRBJ1-1; TRBD1 agrees at 7 bases. Germline V gene data show CDR1 as SEHNR and CDR2 as FQNEAQ (reference sequence). This CDR3 is 13 amino acids long. The trim removed 5 bases at V and 7 bases at J, leaving 7 bases unmatched. The CDR3 loop is CASSPGQIYEAFF. The CDR3 coding sequence is TGTGCCAGCAGCCCGGGACAGATTTATGAAGCTTTCTTT. Variable domain in full (rest from reference TRBV7-9 and TRBJ1-1): DTGVSQNPRHKITKRGQNVTFRCDPISEHNRLYWYRQTLGQGPEFLTYFQNEAQLEKSRLLSDRFSAERPKGSFSTLEIQRTEQGDSAMYLCASSPGQIYEAFFGQGTRLTVV.

The rearrangement links TRBV19 to TRBJ1-4; D is ambiguous. Germline CDR1 and CDR2: LNHDA and SQIVND (reference sequence). The CDR3 length is 14 residues. Trimming pared 6 bases from V and 0 bases from J, leaving 8 bases between. The CDR3 sequence is CASRPVATNEKLFF. Written as DNA, the CDR3 is TGTGCCAGTAGACCAGTCGCAACTAATGAAAAACTGTTTTTT.

The chain combines TRBV6-5 with TRBJ1-5; TRBD1 matches 7 bases. With V trimmed by 0 bases and J by 4 bases, 0 bases remained unmatched. The CDR3 has 14 amino acids. The germline V gene encodes CDR1 MNHEY and CDR2 SVGAGI. The CDR3 DNA reads TGTGCCAGCAGTTACTCACAGGGGAATCAGCCCCAGCATTTT. This gives the protein CASSYSQGNQPQHF.

V is TRBV6-1 and J is TRBJ2-3; TRBD2 is a possible D gene (6 bases). The CDR3 has 20 amino acids. V lost 2 bases to trimming and J lost 2 bases, with 26 bases between them. CDR1 MNHNS and CDR2 SASEGT come from the germline V gene. Here the CDR3 reads CASSEMAGSRSGVYTDTQYF. CDR3 coding DNA: TGTGCCAGCAGTGAAATGGCGGGGTCAAGGTCGGGAGTATACACAGATACGCAGTATTTT.

This clone was found once. This chain connects TRBV27 to TRBJ1-6, with a possible D match to TRBD1 (5 bases). CDR1 is MNHEY and CDR2 is SMNVEV in the germline V gene (reference sequence). With 7 bases removed from V and 10 bases from J, the gap between germline ends came to 17 bases. The CDR3 loop spans 14 amino acids. The CDR3 loop is CASTPTALRSPLHF. In nucleotides, the CDR3 is TGTGCCAGCACCCCGACAGCCCTCCGGTCACCCCTCCACTTT.

The table lists this clone with a count of one. The CDR3, as DNA: TGTGCTAGTGGTTCGGGACAGGCCCTCTATGGCTACACCTTC. Its protein product is CASGSGQALYGYTF. The V call is TRBV12-5, the J call TRBJ1-2; 8 nucleotides line up with TRBD1. Per the germline V gene, CDR1 is LGHNT and CDR2 is FRNRAP. This CDR3 region has 14 residues. The ends lost 4 bases at V and 4 bases at J; junction bases unmatched: 5.

This clone was counted once. V gene TRBV13 combines with J gene TRBJ2-1; 8 bases are a match to TRBD2. The CDR3 is made up of 15 amino acids. The V gene's germline CDR1 is PRHDT and CDR2 FYEKMQ (reference sequence). V was clipped by 3 bases and J by 7 bases; unmatched bases: 8. The CDR3 loop reads CASSFWRGAQNEQFF. CDR3 DNA sequence: TGTGCCAGCAGCTTCTGGCGGGGGGCCCAAAATGAGCAGTTCTTC.

The chain recombines TRBV6-6 with TRBJ1-2; D gene ambiguous. V was trimmed by 5 bases and J by 11 bases, leaving 12 bases between them. From germline, CDR1 is MNHNY and CDR2 SVGAGI (reference sequence). The CDR3 length is 11 residues. CDR3 DNA: TGTGCCAGCAGTAACCCTCTGCGGTACACCTTC. Protein product: CASSNPLRYTF.

This clone was detected only once. CDR3: CASSPFRQTRSEAFF. Here the CDR3 DNA reads TGTGCCAGCAGCCCATTTCGACAGACCCGTTCTGAAGCTTTCTTT. The V gene is TRBV7-8, the J gene TRBJ1-1; TRBD1 might be the D (5 bases). The germline gives CDR1 SGHVS, CDR2 FQNEAQ. V was cut by 5 bases and J by 6 bases, with 19 bases left in between. This CDR3 region has 15 residues.

This clone turned up a few times. This rearrangement joins TRBV4-1 to TRBJ1-2; 9 nucleotides agree with TRBD1. The CDR3 sequence is 15 residues long. The ends lost 6 bases at V and 3 bases at J; junction bases unmatched: 8. Looked up from germline, CDR1 is MGHRA and CDR2 is YSYEKL. The CDR3 nucleotides are TGCGCCAGCAGTCTTACAGGGGGCTTGGACTATGGCTACACCTTC. Encoded protein: CASSLTGGLDYGYTF.

This clone was recorded only once. This chain connects TRBV6-1 to TRBJ1-6; D might be TRBD1 (6 bases). CDR1 is MNHNS, CDR2 SASEGT, per germline. V lost 7 bases and J lost 0, with 10 bases in between. The CDR3 runs 15 residues. In DNA form, the CDR3 reads TGTGCCAGCACCGAAGGGGGCTCCTATAATTCACCCCTCCACTTT. This codes for CASTEGGSYNSPLHF.

The chain employs TRBV27 and TRBJ1-1, with a possible D match to TRBD1 (6 bases). V dropped 5 bases and J dropped 0 bases, with 19 bases sitting between them. This CDR3 region has 17 residues. Germline values: CDR1 MNHEY, CDR2 SMNVEV (reference sequence). The CDR3 DNA sequence: TGTGCCAGCAGTCCGCCAGGGGTCTCTGAAATGAACACTGAAGCTTTCTTT. This codes for CASSPPGVSEMNTEAFF.

The V call is TRBV4-2, the J call TRBJ2-1, with 11 bases that match TRBD2. Germline values: CDR1 LGHNA, CDR2 YNFKEQ. This CDR3 has 16 residues. Unmatched junction bases numbered 7, after V lost 1 base and J lost 8 bases. The CDR3 nucleotides read TGTGCCAGCAGCCAAGGTCCTAGCGGGGGGCAGGATGAGCAGTTCTTC. Its translation: CASSQGPSGGQDEQFF.

The chain links TRBV30 to TRBJ2-2; possibly TRBD1 for D (6 bases). The CDR3 loop spans 13 amino acids. Germline lookup yields CDR1 GTSNPN and CDR2 SVGIG (reference sequence). V gave up 2 bases and J gave up 5 bases, with 9 bases separating them. The CDR3 DNA is TGTGCCTGGAGTCCTACAGGGACCGGGGAGCTGTTTTTT. Its protein product is CAWSPTGTGELFF.

The chain links TRBV14 to TRBJ2-4; D possibly corresponds to TRBD1 (7 bases). V was shortened by 0 bases and J by 2 bases, with 17 bases between the two germline ends. This CDR3 comprises 18 residues. Germline CDR1 is SGHDN and CDR2 is FVKESK. The chain's CDR3 is CASSQESLQGGTKNIQYF. For the CDR3, the DNA is TGTGCCAGCAGCCAAGAGTCGCTGCAGGGGGGAACCAAAAACATTCAGTACTTC.